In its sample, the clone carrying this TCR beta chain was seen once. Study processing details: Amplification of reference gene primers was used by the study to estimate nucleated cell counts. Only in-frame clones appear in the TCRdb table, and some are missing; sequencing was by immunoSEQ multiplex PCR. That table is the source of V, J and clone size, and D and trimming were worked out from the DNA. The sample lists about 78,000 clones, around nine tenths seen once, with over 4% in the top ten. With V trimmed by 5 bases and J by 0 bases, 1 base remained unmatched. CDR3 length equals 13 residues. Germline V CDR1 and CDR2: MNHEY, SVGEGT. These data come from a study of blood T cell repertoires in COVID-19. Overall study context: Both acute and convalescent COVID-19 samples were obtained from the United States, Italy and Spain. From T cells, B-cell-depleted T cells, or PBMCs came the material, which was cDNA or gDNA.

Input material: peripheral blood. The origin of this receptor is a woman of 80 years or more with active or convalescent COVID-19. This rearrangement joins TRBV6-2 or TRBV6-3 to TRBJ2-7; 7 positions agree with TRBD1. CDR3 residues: CASSRTGSYEQYF. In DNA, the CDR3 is TGTGCCAGCAGTCGGACAGGCTCCTACGAGCAGTACTTC.